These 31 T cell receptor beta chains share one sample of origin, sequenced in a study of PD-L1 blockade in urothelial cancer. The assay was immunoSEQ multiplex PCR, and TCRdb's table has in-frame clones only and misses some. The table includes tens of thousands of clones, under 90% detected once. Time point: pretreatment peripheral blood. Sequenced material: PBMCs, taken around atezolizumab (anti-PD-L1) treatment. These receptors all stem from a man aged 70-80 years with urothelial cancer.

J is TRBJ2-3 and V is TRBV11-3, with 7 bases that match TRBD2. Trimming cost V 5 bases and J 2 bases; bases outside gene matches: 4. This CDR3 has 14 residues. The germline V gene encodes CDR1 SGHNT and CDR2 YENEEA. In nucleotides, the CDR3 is TGTGCCAGCAGCCAGCGGGGATTCACAGATACGCAGTATTTT. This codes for CASSQRGFTDTQYF.

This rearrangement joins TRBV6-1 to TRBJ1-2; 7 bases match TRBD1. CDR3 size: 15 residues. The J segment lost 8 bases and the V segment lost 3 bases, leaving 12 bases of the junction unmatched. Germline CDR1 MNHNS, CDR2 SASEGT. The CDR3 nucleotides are TGTGCCAGCAGTGATGGGGTGACAGGGTTGGTAGGCTACACCTTC. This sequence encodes CASSDGVTGLVGYTF.

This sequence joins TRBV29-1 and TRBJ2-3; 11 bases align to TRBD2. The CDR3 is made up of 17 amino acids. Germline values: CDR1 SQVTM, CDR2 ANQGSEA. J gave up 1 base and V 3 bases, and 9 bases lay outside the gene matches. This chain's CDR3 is CSVDGTSGPSRTDTQYF. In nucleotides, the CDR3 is TGCAGCGTTGACGGGACTAGCGGCCCTTCCCGCACAGATACGCAGTATTTT.

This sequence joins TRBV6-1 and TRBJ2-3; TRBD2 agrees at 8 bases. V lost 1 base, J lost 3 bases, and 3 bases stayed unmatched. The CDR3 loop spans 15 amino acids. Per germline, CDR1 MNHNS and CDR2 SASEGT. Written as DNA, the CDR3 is TGTGCCAGCAGTGAAGGGGGACTAGGGACAGATACGCAGTATTTT. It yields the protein CASSEGGLGTDTQYF.

DNA for the CDR3: TGCGCCAGCAGCTTGGACTTCTATGGCTACACCTTC. Translating it yields CASSLDFYGYTF. This sequence joins TRBV5-1 and TRBJ1-2, with D unclear. V lost 0 bases and J lost 4, with 4 bases in between. CDR3 length: 12 amino acids. Per the germline V gene, CDR1 is SGHRS and CDR2 is YFSETQ. Combining the CDR3 with reference TRBV5-1 and TRBJ1-2 gives the whole variable domain KAGVTQTPRYLIKTRGQQVTLSCSPISGHRSVSWYQQTPGQGLQFLFEYFSETQRNKGNFPGRFSGRQFSNSRSEMNVSTLELGDSALYLCASSLDFYGYTFGSGTRLTVV.

CDR3: CASSEDTTNEKLFF. CDR3 DNA sequence: TGTGCCAGCAGTGAAGACACAACTAATGAAAAACTGTTTTTT. This chain uses TRBV2 with TRBJ1-4; D uncertain. Germline CDR1 SNHLY, CDR2 FYNNEI. V was clipped by 1 base and J by 0 bases, with 3 bases between them. The CDR3 has 14 residues.

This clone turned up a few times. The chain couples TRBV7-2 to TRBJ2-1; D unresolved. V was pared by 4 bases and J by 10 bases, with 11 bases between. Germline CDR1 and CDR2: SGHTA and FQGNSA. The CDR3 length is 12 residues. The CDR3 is CASSSGPREQFF. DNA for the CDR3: TGTGCCAGCAGCTCCGGTCCTCGGGAGCAGTTCTTC.

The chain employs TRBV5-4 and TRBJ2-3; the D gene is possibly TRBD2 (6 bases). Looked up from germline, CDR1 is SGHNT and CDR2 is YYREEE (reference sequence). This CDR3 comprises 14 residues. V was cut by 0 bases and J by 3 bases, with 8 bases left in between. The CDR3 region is CASSLAGVTDTQYF. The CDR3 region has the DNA TGTGCCAGCAGCTTGGCGGGGGTAACAGATACGCAGTATTTT.

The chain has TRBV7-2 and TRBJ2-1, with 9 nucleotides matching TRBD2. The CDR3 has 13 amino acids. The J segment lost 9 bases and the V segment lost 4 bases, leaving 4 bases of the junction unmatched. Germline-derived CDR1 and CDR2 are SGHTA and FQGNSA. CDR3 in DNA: TGTGCCAGCAGCTGGGGACTAGCTAGTGAGCAGTTCTTC. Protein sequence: CASSWGLASEQFF. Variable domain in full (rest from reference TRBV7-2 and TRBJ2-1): GAGVSQSPSNKVTEKGKDVELRCDPISGHTALYWYRQSLGQGLEFLIYFQGNSAPDKSGLPSDRFSAERTGGSVSTLTIQRTQQEDSAVYLCASSWGLASEQFFGPGTRLTVL.

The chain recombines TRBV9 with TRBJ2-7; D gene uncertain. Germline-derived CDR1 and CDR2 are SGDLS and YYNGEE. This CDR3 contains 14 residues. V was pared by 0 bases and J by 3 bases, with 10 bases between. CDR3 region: CASSVGEVFYEQYF. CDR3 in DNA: TGTGCCAGCAGCGTAGGTGAGGTTTTCTACGAGCAGTACTTC.

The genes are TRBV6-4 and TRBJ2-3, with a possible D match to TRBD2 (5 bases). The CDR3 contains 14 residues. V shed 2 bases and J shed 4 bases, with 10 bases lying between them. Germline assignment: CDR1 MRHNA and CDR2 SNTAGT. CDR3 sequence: CASSDNTRADTQYF. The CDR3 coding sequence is TGTGCCAGCAGTGACAACACTAGGGCAGATACGCAGTATTTT.

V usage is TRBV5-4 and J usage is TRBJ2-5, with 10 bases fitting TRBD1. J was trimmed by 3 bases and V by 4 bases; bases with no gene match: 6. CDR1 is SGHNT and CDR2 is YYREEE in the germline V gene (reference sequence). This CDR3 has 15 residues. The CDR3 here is CASSPLTGGEETQYF. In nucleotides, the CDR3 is TGTGCCAGCAGCCCATTGACAGGGGGCGAAGAGACCCAGTACTTC.

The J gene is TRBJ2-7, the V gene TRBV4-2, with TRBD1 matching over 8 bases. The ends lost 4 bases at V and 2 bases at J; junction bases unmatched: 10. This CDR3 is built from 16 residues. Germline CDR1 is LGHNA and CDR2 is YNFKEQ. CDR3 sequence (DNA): TGTGCCAGCAGCCTCCACAAACAGGGGGGTCCCTACGAGCAGTACTTC. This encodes CASSLHKQGGPYEQYF.

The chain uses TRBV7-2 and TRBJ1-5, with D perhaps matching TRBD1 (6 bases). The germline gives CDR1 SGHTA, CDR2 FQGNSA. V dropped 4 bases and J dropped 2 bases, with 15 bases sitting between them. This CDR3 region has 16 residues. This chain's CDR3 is CASSSHPRGRNQPQHF. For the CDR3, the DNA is TGTGCCAGCAGCTCCCATCCCAGGGGCCGCAATCAGCCCCAGCATTTT.

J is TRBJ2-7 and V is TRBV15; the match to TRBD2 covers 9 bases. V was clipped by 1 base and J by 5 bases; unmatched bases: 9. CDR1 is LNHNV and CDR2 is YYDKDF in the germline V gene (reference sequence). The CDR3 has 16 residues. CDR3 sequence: CATSRGLGGGEDEQYF. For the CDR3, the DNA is TGTGCCACCAGCAGAGGTCTCGGCGGGGGGGAAGACGAGCAGTACTTC. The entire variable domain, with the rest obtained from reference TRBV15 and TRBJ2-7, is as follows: DAMVIQNPRYQVTQFGKPVTLSCSQTLNHNVMYWYQQKSSQAPKLLFHYYDKDFNNEADTPDNFQSRRPNTSFCFLDIRSPGLGDTAMYLCATSRGLGGGEDEQYFGPGTRLTVT.

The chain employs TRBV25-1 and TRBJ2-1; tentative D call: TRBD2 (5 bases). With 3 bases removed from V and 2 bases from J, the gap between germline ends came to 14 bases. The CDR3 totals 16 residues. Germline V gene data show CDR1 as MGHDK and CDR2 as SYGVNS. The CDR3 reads CASSDLTRRTYNEQFF. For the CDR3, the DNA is TGTGCCAGCAGTGACCTCACCAGGAGGACCTACAATGAGCAGTTCTTC.

The CDR3 region is CASSPEQGGTGELFF. The CDR3 region has the DNA TGTGCCAGCTCACCTGAACAGGGTGGTACCGGGGAGCTGTTTTTT. The chain joins TRBV18 to TRBJ2-2, with D perhaps TRBD1 (6 bases). There are 15 residues in the CDR3. The V end lost 3 bases, the J end lost 5 bases, and 13 bases lay between the germline ends. In germline, CDR1 is KGHSH, CDR2 LQKENI.

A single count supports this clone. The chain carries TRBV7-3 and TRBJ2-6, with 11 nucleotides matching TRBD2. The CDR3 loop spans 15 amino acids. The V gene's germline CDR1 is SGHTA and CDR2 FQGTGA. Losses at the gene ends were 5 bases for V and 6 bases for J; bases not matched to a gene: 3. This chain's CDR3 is CASSETSGTANVLTF. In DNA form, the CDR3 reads TGTGCCAGCAGCGAGACTAGCGGGACGGCCAACGTCCTGACTTTC.

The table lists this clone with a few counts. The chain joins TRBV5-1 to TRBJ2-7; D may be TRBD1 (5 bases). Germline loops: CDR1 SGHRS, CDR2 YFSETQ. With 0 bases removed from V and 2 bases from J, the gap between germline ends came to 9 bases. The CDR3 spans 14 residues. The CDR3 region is CASSLGTQTYEQYF. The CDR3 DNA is TGCGCCAGCAGCTTGGGGACACAAACCTACGAGCAGTACTTC.

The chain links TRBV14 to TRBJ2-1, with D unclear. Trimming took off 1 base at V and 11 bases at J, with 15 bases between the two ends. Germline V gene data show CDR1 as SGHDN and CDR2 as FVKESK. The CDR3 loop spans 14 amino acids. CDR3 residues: CASSQGSRLSQQFF. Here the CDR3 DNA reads TGTGCCAGCAGCCAAGGTTCCCGTCTAAGCCAGCAGTTCTTC.

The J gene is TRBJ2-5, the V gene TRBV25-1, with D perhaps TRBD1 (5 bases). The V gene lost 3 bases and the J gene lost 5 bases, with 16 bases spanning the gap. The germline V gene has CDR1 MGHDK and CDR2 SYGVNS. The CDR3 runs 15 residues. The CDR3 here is CASSDYNRYLETQYF. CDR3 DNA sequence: TGTGCCAGCAGTGACTATAACAGGTACCTGGAGACCCAGTACTTC.

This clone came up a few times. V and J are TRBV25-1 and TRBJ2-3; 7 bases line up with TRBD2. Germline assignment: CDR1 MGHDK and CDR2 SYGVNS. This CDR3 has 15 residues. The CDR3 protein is CAVSSGMDTTDTQYF. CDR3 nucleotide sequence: TGTGCAGTCTCTAGCGGAATGGATACCACAGATACGCAGTATTTT.

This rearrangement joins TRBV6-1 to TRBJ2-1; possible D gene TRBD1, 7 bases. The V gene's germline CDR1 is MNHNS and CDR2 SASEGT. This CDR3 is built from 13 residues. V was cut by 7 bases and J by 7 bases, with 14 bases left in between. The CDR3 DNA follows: TGTGCCAGCACCCGACCAGGGGGGAATGAGCAGTTCTTC. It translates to CASTRPGGNEQFF.

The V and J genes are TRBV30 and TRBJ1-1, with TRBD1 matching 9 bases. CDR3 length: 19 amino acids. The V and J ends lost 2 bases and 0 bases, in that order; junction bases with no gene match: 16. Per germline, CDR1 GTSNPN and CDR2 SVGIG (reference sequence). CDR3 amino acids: CAWSPFTLRDREMNTEAFF. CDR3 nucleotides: TGTGCCTGGAGTCCTTTCACCCTCCGGGACAGGGAGATGAACACTGAAGCTTTCTTT.

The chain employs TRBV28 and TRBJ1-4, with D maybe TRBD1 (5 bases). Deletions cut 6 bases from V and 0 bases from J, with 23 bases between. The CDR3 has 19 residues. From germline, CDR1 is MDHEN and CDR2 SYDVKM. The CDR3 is CASRPLPKQGVATNEKLFF. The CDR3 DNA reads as TGTGCCAGCAGACCCCTCCCGAAGCAGGGCGTTGCAACTAATGAAAAACTGTTTTTT.

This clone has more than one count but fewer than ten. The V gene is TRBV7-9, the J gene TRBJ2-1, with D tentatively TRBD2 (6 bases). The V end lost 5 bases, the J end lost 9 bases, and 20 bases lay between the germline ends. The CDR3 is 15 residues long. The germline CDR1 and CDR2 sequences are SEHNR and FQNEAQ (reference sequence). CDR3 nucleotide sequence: TGTGCCAGCAGCCTACGAGGACCGTCCGGGGGTGAGCAGTTCTTC. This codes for CASSLRGPSGGEQFF.

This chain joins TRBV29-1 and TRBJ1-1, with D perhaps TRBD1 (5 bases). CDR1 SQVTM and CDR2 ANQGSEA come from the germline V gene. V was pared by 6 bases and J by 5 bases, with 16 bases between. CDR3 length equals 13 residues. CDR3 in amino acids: CSVHLGGDTEAFF. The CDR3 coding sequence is TGCAGCGTCCATCTGGGGGGGGATACTGAAGCTTTCTTT.

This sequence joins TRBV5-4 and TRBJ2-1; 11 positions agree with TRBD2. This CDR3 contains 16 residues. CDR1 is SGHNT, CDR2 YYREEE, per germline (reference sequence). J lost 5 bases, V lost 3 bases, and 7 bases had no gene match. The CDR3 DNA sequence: TGTGCCAGCAGCTCCAAAACGGGACTAGCGGACAATGAGCAGTTCTTC. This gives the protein CASSSKTGLADNEQFF.

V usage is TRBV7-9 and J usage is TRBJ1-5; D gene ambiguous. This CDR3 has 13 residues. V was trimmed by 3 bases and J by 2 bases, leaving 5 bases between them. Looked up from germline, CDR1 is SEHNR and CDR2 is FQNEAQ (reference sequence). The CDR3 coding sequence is TGTGCCAGCAGCTTCGGTGGCAATCAGCCCCAGCATTTT. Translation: CASSFGGNQPQHF.

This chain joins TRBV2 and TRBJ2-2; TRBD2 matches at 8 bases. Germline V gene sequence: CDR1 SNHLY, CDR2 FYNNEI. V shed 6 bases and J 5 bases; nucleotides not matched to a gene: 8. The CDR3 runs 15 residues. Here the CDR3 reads CASSDGTGGTGELFF. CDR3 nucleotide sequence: TGTGCCAGCAGCGATGGGACGGGAGGGACCGGGGAGCTGTTTTTT.

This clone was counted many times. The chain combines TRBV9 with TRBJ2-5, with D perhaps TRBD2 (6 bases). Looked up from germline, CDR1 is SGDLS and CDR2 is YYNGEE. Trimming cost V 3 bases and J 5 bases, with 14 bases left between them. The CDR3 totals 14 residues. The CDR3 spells CASSATAGFETQYF. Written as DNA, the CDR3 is TGTGCCAGCAGCGCTACAGCGGGTTTCGAGACCCAGTACTTC.